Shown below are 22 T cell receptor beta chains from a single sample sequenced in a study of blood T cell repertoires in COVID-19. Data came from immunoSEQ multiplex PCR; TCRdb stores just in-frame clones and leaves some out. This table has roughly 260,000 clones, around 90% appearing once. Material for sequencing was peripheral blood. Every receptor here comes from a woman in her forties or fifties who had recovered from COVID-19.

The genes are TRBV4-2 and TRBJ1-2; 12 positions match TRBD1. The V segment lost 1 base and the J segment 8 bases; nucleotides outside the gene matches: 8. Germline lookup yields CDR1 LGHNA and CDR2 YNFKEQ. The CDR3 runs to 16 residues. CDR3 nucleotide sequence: TGTGCCAGCAGCCAAGCCACGGGACAGGGGGCGCCCGGCTACACCTTC. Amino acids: CASSQATGQGAPGYTF.

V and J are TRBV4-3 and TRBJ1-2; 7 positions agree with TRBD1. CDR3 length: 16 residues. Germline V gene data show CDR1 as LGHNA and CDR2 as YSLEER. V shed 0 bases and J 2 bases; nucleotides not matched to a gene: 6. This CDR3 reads CASSQDLTGPNYGYTF. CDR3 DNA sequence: TGCGCCAGCAGCCAAGATCTGACAGGGCCCAACTATGGCTACACCTTC.

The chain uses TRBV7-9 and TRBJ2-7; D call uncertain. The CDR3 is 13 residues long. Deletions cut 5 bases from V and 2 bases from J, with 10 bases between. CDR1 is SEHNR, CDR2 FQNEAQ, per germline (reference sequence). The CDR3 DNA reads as TGTGCCAGCAGCCCTCCAGTAACCTACGAGCAGTACTTC. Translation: CASSPPVTYEQYF.

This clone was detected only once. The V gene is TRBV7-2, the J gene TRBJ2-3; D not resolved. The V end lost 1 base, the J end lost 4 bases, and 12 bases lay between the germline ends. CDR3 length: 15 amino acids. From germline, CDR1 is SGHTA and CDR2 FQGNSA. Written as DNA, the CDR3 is TGTGCCAGCAGCTTAGGTCCCGGGTCCGCAGATACGCAGTATTTT. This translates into CASSLGPGSADTQYF.

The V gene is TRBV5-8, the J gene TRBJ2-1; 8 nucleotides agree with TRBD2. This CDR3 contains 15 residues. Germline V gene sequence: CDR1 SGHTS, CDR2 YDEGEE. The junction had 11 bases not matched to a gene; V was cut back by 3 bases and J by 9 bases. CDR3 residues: CASSSLAGRRSEQFF. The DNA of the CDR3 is TGTGCCAGCAGCTCTTTAGCGGGGCGACGTTCTGAGCAGTTCTTC. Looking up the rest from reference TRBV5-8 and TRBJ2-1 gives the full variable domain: EAGVTQSPTHLIKTRGQQATLRCSPISGHTSVYWYQQALGLGLQFLLWYDEGEERNRGNFPPRFSGRQFPNYSSELNVNALELEDSALYLCASSSLAGRRSEQFFGPGTRLTVL.

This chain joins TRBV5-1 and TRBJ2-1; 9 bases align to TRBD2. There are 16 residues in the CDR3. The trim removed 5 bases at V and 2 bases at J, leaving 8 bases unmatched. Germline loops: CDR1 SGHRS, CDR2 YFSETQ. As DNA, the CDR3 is TGCGCCAGCAGTTCCGGCCCTAGCGGGGCCTACAATGAGCAGTTCTTC. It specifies CASSSGPSGAYNEQFF.

The CDR3: CASSSGTPVLGDTQYF. The CDR3 nucleotides read TGTGCCAGCAGCTCTGGGACACCAGTTCTTGGCGATACGCAGTATTTT. The chain links TRBV7-2 to TRBJ2-3; TRBD1 might be the D (6 bases). Germline assignment: CDR1 SGHTA and CDR2 FQGNSA. This CDR3 is built from 16 residues. Between the trimmed V and J ends, which lost 4 bases and 6 bases, there was a span of 20 bases.

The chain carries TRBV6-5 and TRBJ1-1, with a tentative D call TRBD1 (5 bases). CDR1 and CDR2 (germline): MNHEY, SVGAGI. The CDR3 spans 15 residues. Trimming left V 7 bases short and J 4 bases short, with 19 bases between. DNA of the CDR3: TGTGCCAGCAAGGGGTCCCAGGCCGTAGGCACTGAAGCTTTCTTT. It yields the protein CASKGSQAVGTEAFF.

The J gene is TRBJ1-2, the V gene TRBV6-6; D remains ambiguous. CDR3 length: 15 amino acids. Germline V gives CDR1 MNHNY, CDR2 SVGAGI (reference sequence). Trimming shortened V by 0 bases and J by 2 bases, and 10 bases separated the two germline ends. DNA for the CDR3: TGTGCCAGCAGTTACTCACGGGTATTGAACTATGGCTACACCTTC. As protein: CASSYSRVLNYGYTF.

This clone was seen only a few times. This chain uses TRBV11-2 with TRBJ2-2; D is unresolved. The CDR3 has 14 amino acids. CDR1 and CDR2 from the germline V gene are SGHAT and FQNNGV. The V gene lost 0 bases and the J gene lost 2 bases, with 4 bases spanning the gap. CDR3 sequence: CASSLEINTGELFF. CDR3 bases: TGTGCCAGCAGCTTAGAAATAAACACCGGGGAGCTGTTTTTT.

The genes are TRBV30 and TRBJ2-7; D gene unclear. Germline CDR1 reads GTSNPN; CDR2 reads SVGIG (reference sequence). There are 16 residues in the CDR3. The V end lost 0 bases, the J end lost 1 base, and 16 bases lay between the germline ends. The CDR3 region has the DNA TGTGCCTGGAGTGTAATTTCCCCGTCCCCTTCCTACGAGCAGTACTTC. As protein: CAWSVISPSPSYEQYF.

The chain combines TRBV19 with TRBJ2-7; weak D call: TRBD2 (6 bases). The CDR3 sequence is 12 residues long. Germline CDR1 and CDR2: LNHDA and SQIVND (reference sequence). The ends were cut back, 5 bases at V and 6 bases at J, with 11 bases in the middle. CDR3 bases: TGTGCCAGTAGTCGGGGGTTCGGCGAGCAGTACTTC. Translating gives CASSRGFGEQYF.

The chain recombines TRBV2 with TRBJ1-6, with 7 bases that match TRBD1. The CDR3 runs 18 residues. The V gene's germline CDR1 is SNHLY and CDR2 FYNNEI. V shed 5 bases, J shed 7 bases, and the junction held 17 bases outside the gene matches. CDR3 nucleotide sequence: TGTGCCAGCAGTTTCGGGCCCCCTGGACAGGCCGCAAATTCACCCCTCCACTTT. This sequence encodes CASSFGPPGQAANSPLHF.

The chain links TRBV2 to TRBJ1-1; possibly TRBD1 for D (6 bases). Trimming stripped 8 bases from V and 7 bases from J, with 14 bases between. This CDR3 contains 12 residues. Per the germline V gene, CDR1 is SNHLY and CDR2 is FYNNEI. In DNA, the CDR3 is TGTGCCAGCGGGGGCACCCGAATTGAAGCTTTCTTT. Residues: CASGGTRIEAFF.

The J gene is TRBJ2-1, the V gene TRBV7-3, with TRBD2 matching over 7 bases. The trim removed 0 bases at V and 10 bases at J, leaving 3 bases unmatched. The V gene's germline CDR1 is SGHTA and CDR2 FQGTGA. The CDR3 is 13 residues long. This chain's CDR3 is CASSLTKAGEQFF. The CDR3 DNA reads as TGTGCCAGCAGCTTAACGAAAGCGGGGGAGCAGTTCTTC.

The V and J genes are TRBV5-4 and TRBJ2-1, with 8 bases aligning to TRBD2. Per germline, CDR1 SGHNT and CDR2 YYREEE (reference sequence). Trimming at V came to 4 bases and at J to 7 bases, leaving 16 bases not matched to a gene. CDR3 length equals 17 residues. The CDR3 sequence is CASSPGTQREFVNEQFF. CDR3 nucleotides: TGTGCCAGCAGCCCGGGAACGCAGCGGGAGTTCGTTAATGAGCAGTTCTTC. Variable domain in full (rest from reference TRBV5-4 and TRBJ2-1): ETGVTQSPTHLIKTRGQQVTLRCSSQSGHNTVSWYQQALGQGPQFIFQYYREEENGRGNFPPRFSGLQFPNYSSELNVNALELDDSALYLCASSPGTQREFVNEQFFGPGTRLTVL.

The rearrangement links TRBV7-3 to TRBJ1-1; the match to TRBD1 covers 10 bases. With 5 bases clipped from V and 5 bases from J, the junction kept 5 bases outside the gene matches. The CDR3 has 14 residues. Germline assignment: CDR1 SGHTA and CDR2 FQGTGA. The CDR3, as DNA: TGTGCCAGCAGCCCCCGGACAGGGGGGACTGAAGCTTTCTTT. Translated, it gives CASSPRTGGTEAFF.

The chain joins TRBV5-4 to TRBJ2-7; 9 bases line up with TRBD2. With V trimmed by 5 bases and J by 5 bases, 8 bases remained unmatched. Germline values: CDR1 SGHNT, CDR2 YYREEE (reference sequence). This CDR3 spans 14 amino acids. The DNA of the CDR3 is TGTGCCAGCAGTCTCGCGGGGGGGAGGAACGAGCAGTACTTC. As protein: CASSLAGGRNEQYF.

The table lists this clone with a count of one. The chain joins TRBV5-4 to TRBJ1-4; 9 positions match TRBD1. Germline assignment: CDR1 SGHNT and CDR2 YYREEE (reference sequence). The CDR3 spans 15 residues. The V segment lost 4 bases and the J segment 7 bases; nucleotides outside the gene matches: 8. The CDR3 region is CASSLKQGAGEKLFF. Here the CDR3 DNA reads TGTGCCAGCAGCCTAAAACAGGGGGCAGGTGAAAAACTGTTTTTT.

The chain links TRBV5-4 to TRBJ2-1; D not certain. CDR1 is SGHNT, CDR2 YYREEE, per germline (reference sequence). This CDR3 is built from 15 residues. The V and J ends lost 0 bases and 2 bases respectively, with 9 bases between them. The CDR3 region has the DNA TGTGCCAGCAGCTTGGGGGCAGATACCTACAATGAGCAGTTCTTC. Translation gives CASSLGADTYNEQFF. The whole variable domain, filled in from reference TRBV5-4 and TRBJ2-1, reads ETGVTQSPTHLIKTRGQQVTLRCSSQSGHNTVSWYQQALGQGPQFIFQYYREEENGRGNFPPRFSGLQFPNYSSELNVNALELDDSALYLCASSLGADTYNEQFFGPGTRLTVL.

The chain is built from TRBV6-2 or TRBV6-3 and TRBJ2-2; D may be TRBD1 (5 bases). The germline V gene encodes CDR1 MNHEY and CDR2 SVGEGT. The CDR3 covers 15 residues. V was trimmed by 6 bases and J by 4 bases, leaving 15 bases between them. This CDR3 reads CASSLLRAVTGELFF. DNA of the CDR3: TGTGCCAGCAGCCTACTCAGGGCGGTCACCGGGGAGCTGTTTTTT.

The CDR3 loop reads CASSATGGSGAEAFF. The CDR3 DNA sequence: TGTGCCAGTAGTGCAACAGGGGGATCGGGCGCTGAAGCTTTCTTT. V usage is TRBV19 and J usage is TRBJ1-1, with 8 nucleotides matching TRBD1. There are 15 residues in the CDR3. The V and J ends lost 5 bases and 6 bases, in that order; junction bases with no gene match: 11. Germline V lookup: CDR1 LNHDA, CDR2 SQIVND (reference sequence).